This T cell receptor (beta chain) was found in a study of blood T cell repertoires in COVID-19. Study-level information: Samples came from the United States, Italy and Spain, spanning acute and convalescent COVID-19.

Clinical histories supplied by participants themselves formed the basis of cohort assignment. As handled by the study authors: Reference gene primer amplification yielded estimated nucleated cell counts. Data came from immunoSEQ multiplex PCR; TCRdb stores just in-frame clones and leaves some out. V, J and clone size reflect that table, while D and trimming were determined from the DNA. In the table there are some 330,000 clones, around 87% of which are singletons. The germline CDR1 and CDR2 sequences are SEHNR and FQNEAQ (reference sequence). V lost 1 base and J lost 0; bases outside the gene matches: 8. This CDR3 is 18 amino acids long.

The sample taken for sequencing was PBMCs or T cells enriched from blood (not recorded which). The V gene is TRBV7-9, the J gene TRBJ2-3; 9 bases agree with TRBD2. The sequence was collected from a man aged 35 to 55 in a cohort exposed to, infected with or recovered from COVID-19 (not recorded which). The CDR3 region is CASSLGQSGRPSTDTQYF. CDR3 DNA sequence: TGTGCCAGCAGCTTAGGCCAGAGCGGGAGGCCGAGCACAGATACGCAGTATTTT.